A selection of T cell receptor beta chains follows, all from one sample in a study of identifying expanded T cells in peripheral blood. Some clones are missing from TCRdb's copy, which holds only in-frame ones; the method was immunoSEQ multiplex PCR. Here the sample spans fewer than 85,000 clones, approximately 84% being singletons. Material: blood. Every receptor here comes from a person between 18 and 75 years old in good health. CDR3s include the opening cysteine and the closing phenylalanine or tryptophan. The D gene is left open where the match is weak. The size field is filled for only some rows; it gives once, few, many or a size class.

V	size	J	D	DNA	CDR3
TRBV19	-	TRBJ1-1	TRBD1	TGTGCCAGTAAAGGACAGGGGAAAACTGAAGCTTTCTTT	CASKGQGKTEAFF
TRBV28	-	TRBJ2-4	-	TGTGCCAGCAGCCCCCACACACTAGCCAAAAACATTCAGTACTTC	CASSPHTLAKNIQYF
TRBV7-9	-	TRBJ2-5	TRBD2	TGTGCCAGCAGCTCAAGACTAGCGGTCCAAGAGACCCAGTACTTC	CASSSRLAVQETQYF
TRBV28	-	TRBJ2-7	-	TGTGCCAGCAGTTTAAATGTACAGCAACAGCAGTACTTC	CASSLNVQQQQYF
TRBV2	-	TRBJ1-4	TRBD1	TGTGCCAGCGAGACAGGGGGCCGGGAAAAACTGTTTTTT	CASETGGREKLFF
TRBV25-1	-	TRBJ2-2	-	TGTGCCAGCAGTGAATCCCAAGGAAGGGGCGCCGGGGAGCTGTTTTTT	CASSESQGRGAGELFF
TRBV15	-	TRBJ1-2	-	TGTGCCACCAGCAGAGATCGCCGGGGACGGTCCGCTGACTATGGCTACACCTTC	CATSRDRRGRSADYGYTF
TRBV28	-	TRBJ2-7	-	TGTGCCAGCGGCTTAGCGGATCCACGCTCCTACGAGCAGTACTTC	CASGLADPRSYEQYF
TRBV7-8	-	TRBJ2-1	-	TGTGCCAGCAGCCCCCATCGGGGGCAGGGCTACAATGAGCAGTTCTTC	CASSPHRGQGYNEQFF
TRBV5-4	few	TRBJ2-5	-	TGTGCCAGCAGCCGTAGGGGGGAAGAGACCCAGTACTTC	CASSRRGEETQYF
TRBV9	-	TRBJ2-1	TRBD2	TGTGCCAGCACCGTTGGACTAGCGGGAACGGATGAGCAGTTCTTC	CASTVGLAGTDEQFF
TRBV6-6	few	TRBJ2-3	-	TGTGCCAGCAGTTACTCGGAGACGAGGGGAGATACGCAGTATTTT	CASSYSETRGDTQYF
TRBV5-1	-	TRBJ2-1	-	TGCGCCAGCAGCTTCGGAGGGGGAAATGAGCAGTTCTTC	CASSFGGGNEQFF
TRBV5-4	-	TRBJ2-2	TRBD1	TGTGCCAGCAAGGCAACAGGGGGCGCGAACACCGGGGAGCTGTTTTTT	CASKATGGANTGELFF
TRBV2	-	TRBJ2-2	-	TGTGCCAGCAGTGAAGGGCGGAGCACCGGGGAGCTGTTTTTT	CASSEGRSTGELFF
TRBV5-1	-	TRBJ2-1	-	TGCGCCAGCAGCTTGGGGGGGAGTAGTCACAATGAGCAGTTCTTC	CASSLGGSSHNEQFF
TRBV6-1	-	TRBJ2-5	-	TGTGCCAGCCGTCTAGATTACCAAGAGACCCAGTACTTC	CASRLDYQETQYF
TRBV27	-	TRBJ1-5	-	TGTGCCAGCAGTCTTGCGGGGAATAGCAATCAGCCCCAGCATTTT	CASSLAGNSNQPQHF
TRBV5-6	-	TRBJ2-5	-	TGTGCCAGCAGCCCTTACAGTACTCAAGAGACCCAGTACTTC	CASSPYSTQETQYF
TRBV10-3	-	TRBJ1-1	-	TGTGCCATCAGTGAGGGACAGAACACTGAAGCTTTCTTT	CAISEGQNTEAFF
TRBV10-3	-	TRBJ2-5	-	TGTGCCATCAGACCCGCGGCGGGTTTCGACCAAGAGACCCAGTACTTC	CAIRPAAGFDQETQYF
TRBV18	once	TRBJ2-3	-	TGTGCCAGCTCACCACGGGAAGCGCGAAGCACAGATACGCAGTATTTT	CASSPREARSTDTQYF
TRBV11-1	-	TRBJ2-3	TRBD2	TGTGCCAGCAGCTTGAGCGGGAAATATACAGATACGCAGTATTTT	CASSLSGKYTDTQYF
TRBV6-5	once	TRBJ2-1	TRBD2	TGTGCCAGCAGGCCCACTAGCGGGAGCTACAATGAGCAGTTCTTC	CASRPTSGSYNEQFF
TRBV28	-	TRBJ1-1	-	TGTGCCAGCAGTCCCCACCAGGTGAACACTGAAGCTTTCTTT	CASSPHQVNTEAFF
TRBV28	-	TRBJ2-7	TRBD2	TGTGCCAGCAGTCTAGCGGGAGACGTGTACGAGCAGTACTTC	CASSLAGDVYEQYF
TRBV13	-	TRBJ2-7	-	TGTGCCAGCAGCTTAGGTTACGAGCAGTACTTC	CASSLGYEQYF
TRBV4-1	-	TRBJ2-7	-	TGCGCCAGCAGCCCCGGGACTCGACCCACCTACGAGCAGTACTTC	CASSPGTRPTYEQYF
TRBV5-4	-	TRBJ2-5	TRBD1	TGTGCCAGCAGCAAGGGACAGTTGCAGACCCAGTACTTC	CASSKGQLQTQYF
TRBV27	-	TRBJ1-4	-	TGTGCCAGCAGTCTACCCGAGCACGGCGGGGAAAAACTGTTTTTT	CASSLPEHGGEKLFF
TRBV15	-	TRBJ2-7	TRBD1	TGTGCCACCAGCAGAGACCTCCCTGGACAGGGCGCCTACGAGCAGTACTTC	CATSRDLPGQGAYEQYF
TRBV9	-	TRBJ2-3	TRBD2	TGTGCCAGCAGCGTAGCTGTGACTAGCTCCACAGATACGCAGTATTTT	CASSVAVTSSTDTQYF
TRBV6-1	-	TRBJ2-7	-	TGTGCCAGCGACAAGGACCGCTATACCTACGAGCAGTACTTC	CASDKDRYTYEQYF
TRBV7-8	once	TRBJ2-5	TRBD2	TGTGCCAGCAGCTTAGAGGGGACTAGTGTAACCGTTAAAGAGACCCAGTACTTC	CASSLEGTSVTVKETQYF
TRBV29-1	-	TRBJ2-7	-	TGCAGCGTTGGGGAAGGGCAGGGGGGCTACGAGCAGTACTTC	CSVGEGQGGYEQYF
TRBV6-5	-	TRBJ1-3	-	TGTGCCAGCAGTTACTCAGCGGCCTACTCTGGAAACACCATATATTTT	CASSYSAAYSGNTIYF
TRBV4-3	-	TRBJ2-3	-	TGCGCCAGCAGCCAAGGCGGGGGCCGAGGAGATACGCAGTATTTT	CASSQGGGRGDTQYF
TRBV7-9	-	TRBJ1-1	-	TGTGCCAGCAGTCCTTCAGGGGACGAAGCTTTCTTT	CASSPSGDEAFF